This record concerns one TCR beta chain sequence. The data derive from a study of cytomegalovirus exposure and HLA in healthy donors. Clones were sequenced by immunoSEQ multiplex PCR, and TCRdb holds only the in-frame ones, with some missing. This table holds around 130,000 clones, approximately 91% found once. Germline assignment: CDR1 MNHNS and CDR2 SASEGT. V was clipped by 1 base and J by 6 bases, with 12 bases between them. CDR3 length equals 14 residues. The source is a man aged 25 to 45 in good health and CMV-seronegative. The rearrangement links TRBV6-1 to TRBJ1-1, with a weak D call TRBD1 (5 bases). Input material: PBMCs. The CDR3 DNA sequence: TGTGCCAGCAGTGAAGGATGGCAGGGTTCTGAAGCTTTCTTT. Protein product: CASSEGWQGSEAFF.